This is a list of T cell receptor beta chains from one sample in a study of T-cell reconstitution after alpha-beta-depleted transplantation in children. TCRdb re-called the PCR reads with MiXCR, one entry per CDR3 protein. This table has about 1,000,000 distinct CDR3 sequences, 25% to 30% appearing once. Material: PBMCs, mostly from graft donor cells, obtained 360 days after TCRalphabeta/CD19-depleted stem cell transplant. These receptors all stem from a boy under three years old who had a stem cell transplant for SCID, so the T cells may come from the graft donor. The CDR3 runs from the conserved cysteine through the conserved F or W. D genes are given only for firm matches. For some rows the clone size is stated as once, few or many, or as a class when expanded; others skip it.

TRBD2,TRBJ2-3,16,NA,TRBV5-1,TGCGCCAGCAGGAAGGGACTGGCGGGGGGCACAGATACGCAGTATTTT,CASRKGLAGGTDTQYF
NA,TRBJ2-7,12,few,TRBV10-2,TGCGCCAGCAGACGAGGGGTCGACGAGCAGTACTTC,CASRRGVDEQYF
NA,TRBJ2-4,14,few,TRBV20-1,TGCAGTGCTCAGGGGGGGGTAGCCAAAAACATTCAGTACTTC,CSAQGGVAKNIQYF
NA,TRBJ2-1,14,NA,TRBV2,TGTGCCAGCAGCGCGATGGGGGCCTACAATGAGCAGTTCTTC,CASSAMGAYNEQFF
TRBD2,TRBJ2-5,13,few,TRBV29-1,TGCAGCCTTGGGAGCGGGGGAGGAGAGACCCAGTACTTC,CSLGSGGGETQYF
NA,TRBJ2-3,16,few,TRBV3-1,TGTGCCAGCAGCACCCGACAGTCGAGCCTCCCAGATACGCAGTATTTT,CASSTRQSSLPDTQYF
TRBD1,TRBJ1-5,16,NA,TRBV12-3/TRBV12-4,TGTGCCAGCAGTTTCGAGGGACAGGGGCTGGGGCAGCCCCAGCATTTT,CASSFEGQGLGQPQHF
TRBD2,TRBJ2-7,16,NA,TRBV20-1,TGCAGTGCTAGAGATCCCAGCGTCGGCGGGGGCTACGAGCAGTACTTC,CSARDPSVGGGYEQYF
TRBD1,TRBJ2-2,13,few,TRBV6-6,TGTGCCAGCAGACAGGGGGCATCCGGGGAGCTGTTTTTT,CASRQGASGELFF
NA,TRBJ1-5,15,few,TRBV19,TGTGCCAGTAGAGCCCGGGCGGCGGAATCTTTCCCCCAGCATTTT,CASRARAAESFPQHF
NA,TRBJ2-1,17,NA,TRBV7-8,TGTGCCAGCAGCTCACTCACTCGGGGTCCGTTCTACAATGAGCAGTTCTTC,CASSSLTRGPFYNEQFF
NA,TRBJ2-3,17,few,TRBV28,TGTGCCAGCAGTTTACCGGTCTCGGGGGCCAGCACAGATACGCAGTATTTT,CASSLPVSGASTDTQYF
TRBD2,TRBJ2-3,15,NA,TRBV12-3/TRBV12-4,TGTGCCAGCAGAGCTAGCGGGGGGAAGACAGATACGCAGTATTTT,CASRASGGKTDTQYF
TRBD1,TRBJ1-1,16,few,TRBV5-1,TGCGCCAGCAGCTTGGGCCTGGGACAGGGGAACACTGAAGCTTTCTTT,CASSLGLGQGNTEAFF
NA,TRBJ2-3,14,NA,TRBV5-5,TGTGCCAGCAGCCTGCCAGGGGCCACAGATACGCAGTATTTT,CASSLPGATDTQYF
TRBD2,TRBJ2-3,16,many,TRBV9,TGTGCCAGCAGCGACCCCAGCGGGGGGATAACAGATACGCAGTATTTT,CASSDPSGGITDTQYF
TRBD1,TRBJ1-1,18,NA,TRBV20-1,TGCAGTGCTAGAGGAACTTATTTGACAGGGGCGCCGCACACTGAAGCTTTCTTT,CSARGTYLTGAPHTEAFF
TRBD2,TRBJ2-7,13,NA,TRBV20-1,TGCAGTGCTAGTTGGGGGGGAACCTACGAGCAGTACTTC,CSASWGGTYEQYF
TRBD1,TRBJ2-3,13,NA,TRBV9,TGTGCCAGCAGCGAGGGACAGTGGGATACGCAGTATTTT,CASSEGQWDTQYF
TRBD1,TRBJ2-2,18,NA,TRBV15,TGTGCCACCAGCAGAGATTGGGCTTGGGACAGGGGAATCGGGGAGCTGTTTTTT,CATSRDWAWDRGIGELFF
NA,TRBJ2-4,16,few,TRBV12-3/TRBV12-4,TGTGCCAGCAGCGCAGGTTCCCGCTGGTTTAAAAACATTCAGTACTTC,CASSAGSRWFKNIQYF
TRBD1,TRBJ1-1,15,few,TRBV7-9,TGTGCCAGCAGCGTAAAGGACAGGGGGAACACTGAAGCTTTCTTT,CASSVKDRGNTEAFF
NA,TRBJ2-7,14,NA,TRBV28,TGTGCCAGCAGTTTACGTGGGGGCGGGAACGAGCAGTACTTC,CASSLRGGGNEQYF
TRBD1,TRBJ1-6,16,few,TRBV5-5,TGTGCCAGCAGCTTGGGACCGGGACAGGGTTATTCACCCCTCCACTTT,CASSLGPGQGYSPLHF
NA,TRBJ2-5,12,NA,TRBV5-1,TGCGCCAGCAGTAACTCGTTGAAGACCCAGTACTTC,CASSNSLKTQYF
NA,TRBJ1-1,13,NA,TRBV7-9,TGTGCCAGCAGCCAGACCAGGGACACTGAAGCTTTCTTT,CASSQTRDTEAFF
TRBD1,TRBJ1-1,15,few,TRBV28,TGTGCCAGCAGGGACAGGGAAGGAAGGGGTGCTGAAGCTTTCTTT,CASRDREGRGAEAFF
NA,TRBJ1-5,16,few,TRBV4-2,TGTGCCAGCAGCCAAGATGAGTGGGGGAGCAATCAGCCCCAGCATTTT,CASSQDEWGSNQPQHF
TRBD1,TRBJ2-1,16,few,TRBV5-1,TGCGCCAGCAGCTTGGCCCGAGGGGGCACGCGCAATGAGCAGTTCTTC,CASSLARGGTRNEQFF
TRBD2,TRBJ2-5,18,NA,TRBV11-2,TGTGCCAGCAGCCCCCGGTTGGCGGGGGGGCCGGTCCAAGAGACCCAGTACTTC,CASSPRLAGGPVQETQYF
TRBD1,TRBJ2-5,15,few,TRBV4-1,TGCGCCAGCAGCCCTCCGGGACAGAAAAAAGAGACCCAGTACTTC,CASSPPGQKKETQYF